Reported below is one T cell receptor (beta chain). The antigen remains undetermined. Both 60 Vbeta primers and 13 Jbeta primers went into the PCR. Method: immunoSEQ multiplex PCR; TCRdb's copy keeps in-frame clones and lacks some. The sample has more than 110,000 clones, about three quarters seen once; the top ten hold roughly 1.3%. Donors showed nominal health when sampled, although they likely had unrecorded immune exposures. This sample is drawn from a study of cytomegalovirus exposure and HLA in healthy donors. Findings and limits, study-wide: When a later analysis was performed, an Asian-associated ancestry cluster reportedly had fewer N-insertions than the roughly 730-donor mean. As a later analysis revealed, the rate of TCR association differed by HLA locus, with DRB1 most and HLA-C fewest. The study labeled fewer than 200 TCR beta chains cytomegalovirus-associated.

The V segment lost 6 bases and the J segment 8 bases; nucleotides outside the gene matches: 5. The V gene's germline CDR1 is MNHEY and CDR2 SVGAGI. This CDR3 spans 14 amino acids. This TCR came from a woman in her forties in good health and CMV-seronegative. The sample comprised PBMCs. V and J are TRBV6-5 and TRBJ1-6; 9 nucleotides line up with TRBD1. DNA of the CDR3: TGTGCCAGCAGCTTGACAGGGGGTGATTCACCCCTCCACTTT. Residues: CASSLTGGDSPLHF.